A selection of T cell receptor beta chains follows, all from one sample in a study of blood T cell repertoires in COVID-19. Assay: immunoSEQ multiplex PCR; the TCRdb copy retains only in-frame clones and omits some. The table lists some 400,000 clones, roughly four fifths of them singletons, with about 1.2% in the top ten. Sequenced material: peripheral blood. These receptors were obtained from a human donor with acute or convalescent COVID-19. The donor label of this sample is uncertain. Both conserved end residues are part of each CDR3. A D gene is named only where the DNA matches it firmly. The size of a clone is reported for some rows only, either as once, few or many, or as a class for expanded clones.

J: TRBJ1-5; size: .; V: TRBV2; D: .; CDR3: CASSEVQGVLWPQHF; DNA: TGTGCCAGCAGTGAAGTACAGGGAGTATTGTGGCCCCAGCATTTT
J: TRBJ2-2; size: few; V: TRBV19; D: .; CDR3: CASSILVSGELFF; DNA: TGTGCCAGTAGTATCCTAGTTTCCGGGGAGCTGTTTTTT
J: TRBJ2-1; size: few; V: TRBV2; D: .; CDR3: CASSWGVYNEQFF; DNA: TGTGCCAGCAGTTGGGGGGTTTACAATGAGCAGTTCTTC
J: TRBJ1-3; size: .; V: TRBV6-2/TRBV6-3; D: .; CDR3: CASSYQTGSGNTIYF; DNA: TGTGCCAGCAGCTATCAGACAGGCTCTGGAAACACCATATATTTT
J: TRBJ1-2; size: .; V: TRBV29-1; D: .; CDR3: CSVDRAGTF; DNA: TGCAGCGTTGACAGGGCAGGCACCTTC
J: TRBJ1-2; size: .; V: TRBV19; D: .; CDR3: CASSIFATGMGGYTF; DNA: TGTGCCAGTAGTATTTTCGCCACAGGGATGGGAGGCTACACCTTC
J: TRBJ1-6; size: .; V: TRBV23-1; D: .; CDR3: CASSLVRQGSPLHF; DNA: TGCGCCAGCAGTCTCGTACGGCAGGGCTCACCCCTCCACTTT
J: TRBJ1-1; size: .; V: TRBV6-1; D: TRBD1; CDR3: CASSEGAGGTEAFF; DNA: TGTGCCAGCAGTGAAGGAGCAGGGGGAACTGAAGCTTTCTTT
J: TRBJ2-7; size: .; V: TRBV18; D: .; CDR3: CASSPLQGGDEQYF; DNA: TGTGCCAGCTCACCGCTCCAGGGTGGCGACGAGCAGTACTTC
J: TRBJ2-5; size: .; V: TRBV11-1; D: TRBD1; CDR3: CASSLTGRRSETQYF; DNA: TGTGCCAGCAGCTTGACAGGGAGACGTTCGGAGACCCAGTACTTC
J: TRBJ2-5; size: few; V: TRBV30; D: TRBD2; CDR3: CAWSVGNRAGGRETQYF; DNA: TGTGCCTGGAGTGTAGGAAATAGAGCGGGGGGGCGGGAGACCCAGTACTTC
J: TRBJ2-1; size: .; V: TRBV19; D: TRBD2; CDR3: CASSPRAGAYNEQFF; DNA: TGTGCCAGTAGTCCAAGGGCGGGAGCTTACAATGAGCAGTTCTTC
J: TRBJ2-3; size: .; V: TRBV3-1/TRBV3-2; D: .; CDR3: CASSQVIGGGGADTQYF; DNA: TGTGCCAGCAGCCAAGTAATAGGGGGGGGCGGGGCAGATACGCAGTATTTT
J: TRBJ1-2; size: .; V: TRBV21-1; D: .; CDR3: CAGRPGAGGGLYGYTF; DNA: TGTGCCGGGCGCCCGGGGGCGGGGGGAGGATTATATGGCTACACCTTC
J: TRBJ1-1; size: .; V: TRBV29-1; D: .; CDR3: CSVGPGTHTEAFF; DNA: TGCAGCGTCGGGCCCGGGACACACACTGAAGCTTTCTTT
J: TRBJ2-2; size: .; V: TRBV21-1; D: .; CDR3: CPRGPNTGELFF; DNA: TGCCCTAGAGGCCCGAACACCGGGGAGCTGTTTTTT
J: TRBJ1-1; size: .; V: TRBV11-2; D: .; CDR3: CASRAGLNTEAFF; DNA: TGTGCCAGCAGGGCAGGGCTGAACACTGAAGCTTTCTTT
J: TRBJ1-2; size: .; V: TRBV3-1/TRBV3-2; D: TRBD1; CDR3: CASSQLDRGNYGYTF; DNA: TGTGCCAGCAGCCAATTGGACAGGGGCAACTATGGCTACACCTTC
J: TRBJ1-1; size: .; V: TRBV2; D: .; CDR3: CASSEVEVANRKAFF; DNA: TGTGCCAGCAGTGAAGTTGAGGTCGCGAACCGAAAAGCTTTCTTT
J: TRBJ2-3; size: .; V: TRBV7-2; D: TRBD2; CDR3: CASSTEPSGGALKSTQYF; DNA: TGTGCCAGCAGCACCGAACCTAGCGGGGGGGCCTTAAAGTCTACGCAGTATTTT
J: TRBJ2-3; size: .; V: TRBV6-5; D: TRBD2; CDR3: CASRSGRTTDTQYF; DNA: TGTGCCAGCAGGTCCGGGAGGACCACAGATACGCAGTATTTT
J: TRBJ2-1; size: .; V: TRBV19; D: .; CDR3: CASSISGSGVSNEQFF; DNA: TGTGCCAGTAGCATTTCGGGGTCTGGGGTCTCTAATGAGCAGTTCTTC
J: TRBJ1-4; size: once; V: TRBV5-1; D: .; CDR3: CASSFLGATNEKLFF; DNA: TGCGCCAGCAGCTTCTTGGGGGCGACTAATGAAAAACTGTTTTTT
J: TRBJ1-1; size: .; V: TRBV28; D: .; CDR3: CASRTPGALAFF; DNA: TGTGCCAGCAGGACGCCCGGAGCGCTAGCTTTCTTT
J: TRBJ1-2; size: .; V: TRBV27; D: .; CDR3: CASKDAGLDGYTF; DNA: TGTGCCAGCAAAGATGCAGGGCTGGATGGCTACACCTTC
J: TRBJ1-2; size: .; V: TRBV4-1; D: .; CDR3: CASSQDMGGGVRYGYTF; DNA: TGCGCCAGCAGCCAAGATATGGGGGGTGGGGTTAGGTATGGCTACACCTTC
J: TRBJ2-2; size: .; V: TRBV6-2/TRBV6-3; D: .; CDR3: CASSYQGGTGELFF; DNA: TGTGCCAGCAGTTATCAGGGGGGCACCGGGGAGCTGTTTTTT
J: TRBJ1-5; size: .; V: TRBV5-5; D: TRBD1; CDR3: CASSRQGRDQPQHF; DNA: TGTGCCAGCAGCCGACAGGGCAGGGATCAGCCCCAGCATTTT
J: TRBJ2-2; size: .; V: TRBV11-2; D: .; CDR3: CASSLTPNTGELFF; DNA: TGTGCCAGCAGCTTAACTCCGAACACCGGGGAGCTGTTTTTT
J: TRBJ2-2; size: .; V: TRBV6-5; D: .; CDR3: CASSLQGVAGELFF; DNA: TGTGCCAGCAGTCTACAGGGAGTCGCCGGGGAGCTGTTTTTT
J: TRBJ2-1; size: .; V: TRBV6-1; D: .; CDR3: CASSAKVVTGLISYNEQFF; DNA: TGTGCCAGCAGTGCGAAGGTAGTGACAGGACTCATCTCCTACAATGAGCAGTTCTTC
J: TRBJ1-2; size: few; V: TRBV5-4; D: .; CDR3: CASSLDLANYGYTF; DNA: TGTGCCAGCAGCTTGGATCTAGCTAACTATGGCTACACCTTC
J: TRBJ2-3; size: .; V: TRBV18; D: TRBD1; CDR3: CASSSPGQATDTQYF; DNA: TGTGCCAGCTCTAGCCCGGGACAGGCCACAGATACGCAGTATTTT
J: TRBJ1-4; size: .; V: TRBV30; D: TRBD1; CDR3: CAWSLVQGGRKLFF; DNA: TGTGCCTGGAGTCTAGTACAGGGGGGTAGAAAACTGTTTTTT
J: TRBJ2-2; size: .; V: TRBV11-2; D: .; CDR3: CASSLRVVAGELFF; DNA: TGTGCCAGCAGCTTACGGGTTGTAGCCGGGGAGCTGTTTTTT
J: TRBJ1-1; size: .; V: TRBV12-3/TRBV12-4; D: .; CDR3: CASSPRETEAFF; DNA: TGTGCCAGCAGTCCGAGGGAGACTGAAGCTTTCTTT